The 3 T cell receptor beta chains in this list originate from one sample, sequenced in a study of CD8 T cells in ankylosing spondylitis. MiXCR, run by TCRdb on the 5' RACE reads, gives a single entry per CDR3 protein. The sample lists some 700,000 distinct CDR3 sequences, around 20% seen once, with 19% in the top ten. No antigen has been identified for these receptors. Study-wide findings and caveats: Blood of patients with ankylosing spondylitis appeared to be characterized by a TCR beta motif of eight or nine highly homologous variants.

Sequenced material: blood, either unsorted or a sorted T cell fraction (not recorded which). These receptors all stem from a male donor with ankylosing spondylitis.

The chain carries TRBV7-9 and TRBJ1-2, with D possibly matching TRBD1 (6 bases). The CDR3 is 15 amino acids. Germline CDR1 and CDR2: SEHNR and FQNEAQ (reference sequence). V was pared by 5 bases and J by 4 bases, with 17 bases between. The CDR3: CASSASWGGGYGYTF. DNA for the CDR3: TGTGCCAGCAGCGCCTCGTGGGGGGGCGGCTATGGCTACACCTTC.

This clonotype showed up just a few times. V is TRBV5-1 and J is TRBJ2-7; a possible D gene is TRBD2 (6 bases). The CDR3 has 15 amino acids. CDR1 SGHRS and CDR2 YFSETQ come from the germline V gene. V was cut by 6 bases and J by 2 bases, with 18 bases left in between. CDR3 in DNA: TGCGCCAGCAAAACCTCCGGGACTCCAACCTACGAGCAGTACTTC. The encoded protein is CASKTSGTPTYEQYF.

This chain's CDR3 is CASNEALYGYTF. CDR3 nucleotides: TGTGCCAGCAATGAGGCTCTTTATGGCTACACCTTC. The J gene is TRBJ1-2, the V gene TRBV2; D not resolved. The CDR3 consists of 12 residues. The germline gives CDR1 SNHLY, CDR2 FYNNEI. Trimming removed 7 bases from V and 5 bases from J, with 11 bases in between.